This T cell receptor (beta chain) was recorded in a study of blood T cell repertoires in COVID-19. Whole-study context: Samples came from the United States, Italy and Spain, spanning acute and convalescent COVID-19. Sources were T cells, B-cell-depleted T cells, or PBMCs; the material itself was cDNA or gDNA.

Per the study methods: Estimates of nucleated cell counts were drawn from the amplification of reference gene primers. Sequencing was performed with immunoSEQ multiplex PCR; in TCRdb, only in-frame clones are kept and a portion is missing. That table is the source of V, J and clone size, and D and trimming were worked out from the DNA. Of 65,000 to 85,000 clones in the sample, about nine tenths were seen once. This clone was detected only once. The same CDR3 arises from other DNA sequences in this sample as well. Trimming stripped 3 bases from V and 6 bases from J, with 12 bases between. CDR3 length: 14 amino acids. Germline loops: CDR1 MDHEN, CDR2 SYDVKM.

Sequencing was done on a sample of peripheral blood. V usage is TRBV28 and J usage is TRBJ1-5, with D possibly matching TRBD1 (5 bases). The clonotype was recovered from a woman between 18 and 30 years old with acute or convalescent COVID-19. CDR3 in DNA: TGTGCCAGCAGTTTGGCGGGGGGGGGTCAGCCCCAGCATTTT. Protein sequence: CASSLAGGGQPQHF. The full variable domain, its missing parts supplied by reference TRBV28 and TRBJ1-5, is DVKVTQSSRYLVKRTGEKVFLECVQDMDHENMFWYRQDPGLGLRLIYFSYDVKMKEKGDIPEGYSVSREKKERFSLILESASTNQTSMYLCASSLAGGGQPQHFGDGTRLSIL.